This record concerns one T cell receptor (beta chain) sequence. This record comes from a study of blood T cell repertoires in COVID-19. Study summary: Sample material is recorded as cDNA or gDNA derived from T cells, B-cell-depleted T cells, or PBMCs.

Some clones are missing from TCRdb's copy, which holds only in-frame ones; the method was immunoSEQ multiplex PCR. The data contain around 190,000 clones, around 80% of them singletons. Trimming removed 4 bases from V and 5 bases from J, with 21 bases in between. Germline CDR1 and CDR2: SEHNR and FQNEAQ (reference sequence). The CDR3 sequence is 16 residues long. The sample consisted of peripheral blood. This chain uses TRBV7-9 with TRBJ2-7; possible D gene TRBD2, 6 bases. This receptor was taken from a human donor in a cohort sampled during active COVID-19. The CDR3 loop is CASSSQEGGVGHEQYF. The CDR3 DNA follows: TGTGCCAGCAGCTCTCAGGAAGGCGGGGTAGGACACGAGCAGTACTTC.